This TCR beta chain was identified during a study of a mutant IDH1 vaccine in newly diagnosed glioma. Time point here: week 23, last vaccination. The investigators gave 300 ug of mutant IDH1 20-mer peptide in each vaccine dose, together with topical imiquimod. The protocol was immunoSEQ multiplex PCR, while the TCRdb copy is restricted to in-frame clones and leaves out a portion. The table has 88,000 or so clones, approximately 85% seen once. On this clone itself: Its antigen is unidentified.

The receptor's source is a man aged 30-40 years with glioma. Some clones in this sample may be carry-over from other donors' samples. The sample consisted of PBMCs, taken from a glioma patient whose treatment included an IDH1 peptide vaccine.

CDR3 protein: CASSFGGGDTYYEQYF. The CDR3 coding sequence is TGTGCCAGCAGCTTTGGGGGTGGGGACACGTACTACGAGCAGTACTTC. J is TRBJ2-7 and V is TRBV11-3; TRBD1 might be the D (6 bases). V was cut by 3 bases and J by 3 bases, with 18 bases left in between. Germline CDR1 SGHNT, CDR2 YENEEA. The CDR3 contains 16 residues.